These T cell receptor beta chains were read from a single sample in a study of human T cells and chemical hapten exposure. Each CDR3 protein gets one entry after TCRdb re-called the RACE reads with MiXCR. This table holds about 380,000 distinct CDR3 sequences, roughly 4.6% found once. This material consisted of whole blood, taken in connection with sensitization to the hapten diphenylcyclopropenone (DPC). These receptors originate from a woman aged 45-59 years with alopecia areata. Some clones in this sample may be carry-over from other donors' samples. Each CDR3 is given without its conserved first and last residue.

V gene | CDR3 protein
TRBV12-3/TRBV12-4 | ASTLGTGELF
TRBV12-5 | ASGLTAPGPGTEAF
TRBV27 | ASSLGRHYGYT
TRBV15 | ATSREQGNNQPQH
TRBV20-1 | SARDADRRGEQY
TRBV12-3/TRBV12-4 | ASRLTGNYGYT
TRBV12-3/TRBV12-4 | ASRTTGYNSPLH
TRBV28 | ASHNTGELF
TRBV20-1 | SARAKDRGGQPQH
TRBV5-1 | ASSLEPGGHNEQF
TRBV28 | ASSLSTSGSNEQY
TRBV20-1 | SASDGPGDTEAF
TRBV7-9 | ASSETGSNQPQH
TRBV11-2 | ASRTGAHNEQF